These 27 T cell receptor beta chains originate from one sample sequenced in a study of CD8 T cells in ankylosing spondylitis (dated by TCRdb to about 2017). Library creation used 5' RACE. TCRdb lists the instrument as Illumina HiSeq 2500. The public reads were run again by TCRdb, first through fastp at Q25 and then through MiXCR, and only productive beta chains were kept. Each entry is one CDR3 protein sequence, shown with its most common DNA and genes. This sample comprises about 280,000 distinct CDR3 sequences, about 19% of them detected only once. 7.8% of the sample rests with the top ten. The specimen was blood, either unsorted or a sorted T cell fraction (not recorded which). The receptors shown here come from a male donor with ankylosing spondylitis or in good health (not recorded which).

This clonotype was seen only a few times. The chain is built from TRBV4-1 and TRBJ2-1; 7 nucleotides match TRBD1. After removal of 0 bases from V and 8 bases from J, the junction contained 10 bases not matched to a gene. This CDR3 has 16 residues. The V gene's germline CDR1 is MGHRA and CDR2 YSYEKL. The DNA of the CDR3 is TGCGCCAGCAGCCAAGAAATGACAGGGTATAGAGATGAGCAGTTCTTC. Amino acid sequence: CASSQEMTGYRDEQFF.

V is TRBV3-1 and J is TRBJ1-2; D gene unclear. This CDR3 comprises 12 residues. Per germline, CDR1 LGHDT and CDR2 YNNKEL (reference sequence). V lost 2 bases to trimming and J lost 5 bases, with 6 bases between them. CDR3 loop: CASSQTRYGYTF. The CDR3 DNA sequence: TGTGCCAGCAGCCAAACACGTTATGGCTACACCTTC.

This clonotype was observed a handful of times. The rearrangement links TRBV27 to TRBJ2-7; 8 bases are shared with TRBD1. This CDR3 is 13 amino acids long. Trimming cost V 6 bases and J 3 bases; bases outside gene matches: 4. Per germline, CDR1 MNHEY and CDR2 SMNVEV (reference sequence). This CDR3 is CASRRTGHYEQYV. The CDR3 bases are TGTGCCAGCAGAAGGACAGGGCACTACGAGCAGTACGTC.

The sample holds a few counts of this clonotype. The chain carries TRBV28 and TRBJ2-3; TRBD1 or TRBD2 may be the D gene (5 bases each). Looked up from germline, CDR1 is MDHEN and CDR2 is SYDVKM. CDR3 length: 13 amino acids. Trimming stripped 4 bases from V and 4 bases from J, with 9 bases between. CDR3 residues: CASSSGTADTQYF. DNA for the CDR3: TGTGCCAGCAGTTCCGGGACGGCAGATACGCAGTATTTT.

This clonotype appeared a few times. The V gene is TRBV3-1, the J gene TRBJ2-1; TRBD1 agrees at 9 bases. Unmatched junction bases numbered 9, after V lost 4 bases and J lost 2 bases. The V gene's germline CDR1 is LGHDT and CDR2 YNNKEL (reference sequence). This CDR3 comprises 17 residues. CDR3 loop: CASSPFPGQGTYNEQFF. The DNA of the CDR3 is TGTGCCAGCAGCCCCTTTCCGGGACAGGGCACCTACAATGAGCAGTTCTTC.

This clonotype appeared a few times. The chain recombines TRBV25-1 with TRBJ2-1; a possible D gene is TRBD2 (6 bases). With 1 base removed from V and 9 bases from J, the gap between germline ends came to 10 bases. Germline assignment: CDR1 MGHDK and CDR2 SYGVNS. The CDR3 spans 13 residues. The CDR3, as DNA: TGTGCCAGCAGTGAATTAGGAGGGAGTGAGCAGTTCTTC. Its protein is CASSELGGSEQFF. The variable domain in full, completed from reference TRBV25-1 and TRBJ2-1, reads EADIYQTPRYLVIGTGKKITLECSQTMGHDKMYWYQQDPGMELHLIHYSYGVNSTEKGDLSSESTVSRIRTEHFPLTLESARPSHTSQYLCASSELGGSEQFFGPGTRLTVL.

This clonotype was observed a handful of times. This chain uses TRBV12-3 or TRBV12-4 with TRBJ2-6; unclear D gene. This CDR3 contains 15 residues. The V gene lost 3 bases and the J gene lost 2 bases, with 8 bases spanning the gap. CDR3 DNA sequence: TGTGCCAGCAGTTTCGGCCATCCTGGGGCCAACGTCCTGACTTTC. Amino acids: CASSFGHPGANVLTF.

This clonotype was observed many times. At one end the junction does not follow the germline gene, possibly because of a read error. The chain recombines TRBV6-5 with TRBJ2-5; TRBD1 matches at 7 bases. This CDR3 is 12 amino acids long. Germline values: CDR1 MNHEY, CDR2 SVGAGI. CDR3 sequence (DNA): TGTGCCACAGGGGGACCACAAGGGACCCAGTACTTC. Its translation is CATGGPQGTQYF.

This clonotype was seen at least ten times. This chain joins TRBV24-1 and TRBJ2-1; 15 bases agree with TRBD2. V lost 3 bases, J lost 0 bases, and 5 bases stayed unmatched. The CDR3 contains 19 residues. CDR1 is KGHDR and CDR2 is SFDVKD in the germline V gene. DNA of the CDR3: TGTGCCACCAGTGATCCCGGACTAGCGGGGGGGAGCTCCTACAATGAGCAGTTCTTC. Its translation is CATSDPGLAGGSSYNEQFF.

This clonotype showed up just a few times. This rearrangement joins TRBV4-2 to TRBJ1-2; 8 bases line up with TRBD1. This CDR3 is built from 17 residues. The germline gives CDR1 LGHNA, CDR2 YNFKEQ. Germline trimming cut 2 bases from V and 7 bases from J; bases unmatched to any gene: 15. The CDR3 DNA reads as TGTGCCAGCAGCCAACGCATCAGACAGGGGAAAGATCTTGGCTACACCTTC. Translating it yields CASSQRIRQGKDLGYTF.

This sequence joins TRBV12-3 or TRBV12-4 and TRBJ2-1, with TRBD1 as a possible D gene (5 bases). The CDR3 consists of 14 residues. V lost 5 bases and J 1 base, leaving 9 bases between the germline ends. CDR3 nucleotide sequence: TGTGCCAGCAGTCCAAGGACATCCTACAATGAGCAGTTCTTC. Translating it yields CASSPRTSYNEQFF.

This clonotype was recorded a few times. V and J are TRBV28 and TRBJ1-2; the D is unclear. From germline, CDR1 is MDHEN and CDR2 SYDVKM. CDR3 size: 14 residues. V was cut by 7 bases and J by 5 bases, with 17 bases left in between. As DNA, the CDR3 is TGTGCCAGCACCGACGCACCCGGGCAGTATGGCTACACCTTC. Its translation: CASTDAPGQYGYTF.

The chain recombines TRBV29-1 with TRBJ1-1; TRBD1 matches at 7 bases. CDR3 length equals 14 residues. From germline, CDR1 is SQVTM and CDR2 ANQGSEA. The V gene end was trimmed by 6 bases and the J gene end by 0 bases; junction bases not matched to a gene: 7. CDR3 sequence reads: CSVRGGPMNTEAFF. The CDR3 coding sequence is TGCAGCGTGCGAGGGGGCCCTATGAACACTGAAGCTTTCTTT. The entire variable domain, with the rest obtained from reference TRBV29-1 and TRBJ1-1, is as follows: SAVISQKPSRDICQRGTSLTIQCQVDSQVTMMFWYRQQPGQSLTLIATANQGSEATYESGFVIDKFPISRPNLTFSTLTVSNMSPEDSSIYLCSVRGGPMNTEAFFGQGTRLTVV.

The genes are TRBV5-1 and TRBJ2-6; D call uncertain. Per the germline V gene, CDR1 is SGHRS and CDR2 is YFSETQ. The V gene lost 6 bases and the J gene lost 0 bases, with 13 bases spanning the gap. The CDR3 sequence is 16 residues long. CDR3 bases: TGCGCCAGCACTGGCAGCCAATCCTCTGGGGCCAACGTCCTGACTTTC. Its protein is CASTGSQSSGANVLTF.

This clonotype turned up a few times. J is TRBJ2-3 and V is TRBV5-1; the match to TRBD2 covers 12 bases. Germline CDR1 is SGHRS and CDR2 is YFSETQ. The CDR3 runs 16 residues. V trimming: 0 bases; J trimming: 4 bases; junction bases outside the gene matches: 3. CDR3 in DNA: TGCGCCAGCAGCTTGGTTCTAGCGGGGGGGGCAGATACGCAGTATTTT. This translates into CASSLVLAGGADTQYF.

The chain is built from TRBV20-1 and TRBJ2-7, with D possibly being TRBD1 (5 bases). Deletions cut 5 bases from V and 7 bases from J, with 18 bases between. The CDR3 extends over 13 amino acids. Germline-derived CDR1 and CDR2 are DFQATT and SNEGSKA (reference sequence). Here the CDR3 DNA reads TGCAGTGCTGAGAGCACAGGAATGAAGGAGCAGTACGTC. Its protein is CSAESTGMKEQYV.

The CDR3 bases are TGCAGTGCTGAGACGGGGTACGAGCAGTACGTC. The encoded protein is CSAETGYEQYV. The J gene is TRBJ2-7, the V gene TRBV20-1, with a weak D call TRBD2 (5 bases). CDR3 length equals 11 residues. V lost 5 bases and J lost 4, with 9 bases in between. Germline lookup yields CDR1 DFQATT and CDR2 SNEGSKA (reference sequence).

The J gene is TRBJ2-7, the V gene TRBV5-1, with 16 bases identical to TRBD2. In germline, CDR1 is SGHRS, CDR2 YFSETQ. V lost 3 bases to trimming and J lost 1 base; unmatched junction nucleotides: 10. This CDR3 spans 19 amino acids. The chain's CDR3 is CASSSVPGLAGGVSYEQYV. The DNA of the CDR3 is TGCGCCAGCAGCTCGGTCCCGGGACTAGCGGGAGGGGTATCCTACGAGCAGTACGTC.

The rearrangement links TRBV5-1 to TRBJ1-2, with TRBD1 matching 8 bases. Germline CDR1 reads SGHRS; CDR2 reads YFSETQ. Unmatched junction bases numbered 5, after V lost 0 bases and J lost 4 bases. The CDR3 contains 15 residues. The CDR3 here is CASSLDTGGLYGYTF. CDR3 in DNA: TGCGCCAGCAGCTTGGATACAGGGGGGCTCTATGGCTACACCTTC.

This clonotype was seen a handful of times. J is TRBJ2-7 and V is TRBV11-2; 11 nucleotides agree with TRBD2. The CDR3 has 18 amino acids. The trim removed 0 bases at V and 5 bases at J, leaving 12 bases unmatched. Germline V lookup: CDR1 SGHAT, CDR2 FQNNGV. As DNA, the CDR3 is TGTGCCAGCAGCTTAGATCCCCAAACTAGCGGGAGAGTGAACGAGCAGTACGTC. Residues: CASSLDPQTSGRVNEQYV.

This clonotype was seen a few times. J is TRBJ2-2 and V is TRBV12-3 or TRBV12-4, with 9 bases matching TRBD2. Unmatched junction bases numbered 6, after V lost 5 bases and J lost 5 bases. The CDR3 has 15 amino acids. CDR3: CASSRLAVLTGELFF. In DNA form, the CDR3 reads TGTGCCAGCAGTCGACTAGCGGTATTAACCGGGGAGCTGTTTTTT.

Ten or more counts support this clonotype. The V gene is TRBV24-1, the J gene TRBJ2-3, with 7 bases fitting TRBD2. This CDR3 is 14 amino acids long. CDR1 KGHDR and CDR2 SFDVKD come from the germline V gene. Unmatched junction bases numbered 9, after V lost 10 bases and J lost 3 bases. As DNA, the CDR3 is TGTGCCACTAAGGGAGGGGACCCGACAGATACGCAGTATTTT. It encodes CATKGGDPTDTQYF.

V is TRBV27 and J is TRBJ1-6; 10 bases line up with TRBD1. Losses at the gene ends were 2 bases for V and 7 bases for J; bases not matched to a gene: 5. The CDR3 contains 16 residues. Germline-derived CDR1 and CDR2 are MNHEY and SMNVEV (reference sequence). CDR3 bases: TGTGCCAGCAGTTTAACGGGACAGGGGCGGAATTCACCCCTCCACTTT. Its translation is CASSLTGQGRNSPLHF.

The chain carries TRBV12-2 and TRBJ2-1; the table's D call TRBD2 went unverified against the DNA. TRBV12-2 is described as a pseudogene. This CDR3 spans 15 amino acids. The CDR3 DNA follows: TGTGCAAGTCGAATCAGACTAGCGGGAAACTATGAGCAGTTCTTC. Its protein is CASRIRLAGNYEQFF.

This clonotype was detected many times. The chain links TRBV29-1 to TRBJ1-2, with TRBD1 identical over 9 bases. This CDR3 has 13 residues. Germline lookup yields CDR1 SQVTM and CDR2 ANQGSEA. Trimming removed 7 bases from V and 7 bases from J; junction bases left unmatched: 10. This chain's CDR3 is CSAWDREGSGYTF. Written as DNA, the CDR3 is TGCAGCGCTTGGGACAGGGAAGGTTCTGGCTACACCTTC. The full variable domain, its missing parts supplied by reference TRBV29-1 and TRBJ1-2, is SAVISQKPSRDICQRGTSLTIQCQVDSQVTMMFWYRQQPGQSLTLIATANQGSEATYESGFVIDKFPISRPNLTFSTLTVSNMSPEDSSIYLCSAWDREGSGYTFGSGTRLTVV.

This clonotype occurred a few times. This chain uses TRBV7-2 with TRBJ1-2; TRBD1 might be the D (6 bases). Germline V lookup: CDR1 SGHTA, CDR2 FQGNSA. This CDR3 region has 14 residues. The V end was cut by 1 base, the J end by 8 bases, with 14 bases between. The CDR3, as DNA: TGTGCCAGCAGCTTAGGCAGGGGCTTTTCGGGCTACACCTTC. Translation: CASSLGRGFSGYTF.

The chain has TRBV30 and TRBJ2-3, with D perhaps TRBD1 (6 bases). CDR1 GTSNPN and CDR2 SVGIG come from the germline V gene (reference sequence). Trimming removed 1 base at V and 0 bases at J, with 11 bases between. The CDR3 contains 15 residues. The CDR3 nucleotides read TGTGCCTGGAGTGCGGACAGCTCTAGCACAGATACGCAGTATTTT. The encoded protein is CAWSADSSSTDTQYF. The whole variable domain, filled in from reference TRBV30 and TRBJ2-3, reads SQTIHQWPATLVQPVGSPLSLECTVEGTSNPNLYWYRQAAGRGLQLLFYSVGIGQISSEVPQNLSASRPQDRQFILSSKKLLLSDSGFYLCAWSADSSSTDTQYFGPGTRLTVL.